This T cell receptor (beta chain) is drawn from a study of T cell clonotyping in hematopoietic cell transplantation. Notes on the study in general: After transplant, recipient diversity fell while pathologically expanded clonotypes grew through day 180.

V was cut by 0 bases and J by 4 bases, with 11 bases left in between. Germline CDR1 reads SGHRS; CDR2 reads YFSETQ. The CDR3 covers 15 residues. This clone was counted a few times. Its antigen is not identified. The method was immunoSEQ multiplex PCR; TCRdb's version includes in-frame clones alone and lacks a portion of them. Of roughly 6,000 clones in the sample, approximately 87% were seen once. Recipient blood drawn about 28 days pretransplant and days 30, 100, 180 after. The TCR was taken from a female patient in her forties who had an allogeneic stem cell transplant from a related donor, so the T cells may come from the graft donor. Some clones in this sample may be carry-over from other donors' samples. V gene TRBV5-1 combines with J gene TRBJ2-1; D is tentatively TRBD1 or TRBD2 (5 bases each). The sample in question was peripheral blood mononuclear cells, obtained 100 days after allogeneic stem cell transplant. CDR3 sequence (DNA): TGCGCCAGCAGCTTGGCCTCGGGACGGTACAATGAGCAGTTCTTC. It codes for CASSLASGRYNEQFF.